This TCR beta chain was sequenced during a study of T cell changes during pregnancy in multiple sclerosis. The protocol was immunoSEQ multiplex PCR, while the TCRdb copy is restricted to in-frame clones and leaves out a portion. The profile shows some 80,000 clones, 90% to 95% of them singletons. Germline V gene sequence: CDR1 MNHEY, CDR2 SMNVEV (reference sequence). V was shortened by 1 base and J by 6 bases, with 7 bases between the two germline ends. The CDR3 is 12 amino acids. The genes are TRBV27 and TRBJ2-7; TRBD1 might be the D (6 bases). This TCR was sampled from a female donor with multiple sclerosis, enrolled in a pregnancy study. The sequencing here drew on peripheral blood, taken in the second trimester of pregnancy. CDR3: CASSLWGREQYF. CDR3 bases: TGTGCCAGCAGTTTATGGGGGCGCGAGCAGTACTTC.